This TCR beta chain was captured by sequencing in a study of identifying expanded T cells in peripheral blood. The CDR3 sequence is 16 residues long. Trimming removed 4 bases from V and 5 bases from J; junction bases left unmatched: 8. Germline assignment: CDR1 SNHLY and CDR2 FYNNEI. The method was immunoSEQ multiplex PCR; TCRdb's version includes in-frame clones alone and lacks a portion of them. The sample yields about 78,000 clones, roughly 86% seen once. No infections or other immune events were documented during collection. With respect to this clone: Its matching antigen is unknown.

Findings of the study overall: Clone count variance between roughly 2-week samples rose with total template count. Over around two and four weeks, about 15 and 19 clones changed, versus roughly 1.1 between replicates.

The chain uses TRBV2 and TRBJ2-5, with 12 bases fitting TRBD1. The receptor was derived from a person aged 18 to 75 in good health. Sample: blood. CDR3 DNA sequence: TGTGCCAGCAGTGGGGGACAGGGGGCTAGTCGGGAGACCCAGTACTTC. Translation: CASSGGQGASRETQYF.